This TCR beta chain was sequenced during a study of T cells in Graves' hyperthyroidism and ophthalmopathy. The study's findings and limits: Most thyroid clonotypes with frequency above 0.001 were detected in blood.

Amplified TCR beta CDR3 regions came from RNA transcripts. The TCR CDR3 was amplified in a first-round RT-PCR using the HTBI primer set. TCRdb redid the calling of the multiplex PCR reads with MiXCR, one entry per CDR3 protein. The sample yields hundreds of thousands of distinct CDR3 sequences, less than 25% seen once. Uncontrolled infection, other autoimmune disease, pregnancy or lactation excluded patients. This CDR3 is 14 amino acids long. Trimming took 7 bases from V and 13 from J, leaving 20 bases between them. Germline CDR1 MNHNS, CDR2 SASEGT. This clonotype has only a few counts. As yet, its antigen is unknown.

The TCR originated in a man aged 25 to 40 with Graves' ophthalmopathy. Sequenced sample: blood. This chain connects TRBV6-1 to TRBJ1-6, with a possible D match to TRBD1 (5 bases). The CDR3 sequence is CASTADKSPFPLHF. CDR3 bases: TGTGCCAGCACCGCGGACAAAAGCCCATTTCCCCTCCACTTT.